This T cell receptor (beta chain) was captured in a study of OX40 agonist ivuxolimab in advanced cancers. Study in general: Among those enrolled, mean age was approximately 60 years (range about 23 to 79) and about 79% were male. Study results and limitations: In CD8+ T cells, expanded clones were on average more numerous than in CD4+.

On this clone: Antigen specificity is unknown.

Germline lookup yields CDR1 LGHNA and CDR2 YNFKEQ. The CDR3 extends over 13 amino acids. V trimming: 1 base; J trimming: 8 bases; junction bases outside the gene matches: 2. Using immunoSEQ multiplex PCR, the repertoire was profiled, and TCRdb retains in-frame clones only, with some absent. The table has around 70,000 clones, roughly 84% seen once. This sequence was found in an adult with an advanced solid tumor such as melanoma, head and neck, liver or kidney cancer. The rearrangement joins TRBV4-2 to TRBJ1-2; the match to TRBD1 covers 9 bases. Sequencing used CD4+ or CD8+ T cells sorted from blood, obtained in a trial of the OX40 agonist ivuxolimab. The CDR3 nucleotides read TGTGCCAGCAGCCAAGGACAGGGGGTCGGCTACACCTTC. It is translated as CASSQGQGVGYTF.